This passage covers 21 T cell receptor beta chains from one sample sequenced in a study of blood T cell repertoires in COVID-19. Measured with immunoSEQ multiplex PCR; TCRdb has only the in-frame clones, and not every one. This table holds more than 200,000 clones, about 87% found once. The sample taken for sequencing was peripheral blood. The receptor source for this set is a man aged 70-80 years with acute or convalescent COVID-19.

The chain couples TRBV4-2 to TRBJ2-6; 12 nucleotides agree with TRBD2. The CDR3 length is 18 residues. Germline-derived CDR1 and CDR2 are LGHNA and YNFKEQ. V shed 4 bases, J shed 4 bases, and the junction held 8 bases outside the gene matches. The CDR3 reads CASSPMTSGSSGANVLTF. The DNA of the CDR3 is TGTGCCAGCAGCCCAATGACTAGCGGGAGTTCGGGGGCCAACGTCCTGACTTTC.

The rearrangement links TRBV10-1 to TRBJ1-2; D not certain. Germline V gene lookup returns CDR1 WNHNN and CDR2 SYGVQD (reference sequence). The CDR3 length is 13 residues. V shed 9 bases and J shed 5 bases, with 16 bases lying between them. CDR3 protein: CARPNRAWYGYTF. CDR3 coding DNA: TGCGCCAGACCCAACCGAGCCTGGTATGGCTACACCTTC.

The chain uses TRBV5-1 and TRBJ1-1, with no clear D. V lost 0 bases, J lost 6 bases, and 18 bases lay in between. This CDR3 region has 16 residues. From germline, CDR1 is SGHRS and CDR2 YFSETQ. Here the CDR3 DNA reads TGCGCCAGCAGCTTGGAGTCCTCCAGAAGAATGGCTGAAGCTTTCTTT. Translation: CASSLESSRRMAEAFF.

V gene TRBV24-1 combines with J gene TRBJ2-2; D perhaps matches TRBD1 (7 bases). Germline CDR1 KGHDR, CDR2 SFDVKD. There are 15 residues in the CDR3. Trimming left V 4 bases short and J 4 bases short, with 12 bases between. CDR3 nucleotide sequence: TGTGCCACCAGTGACTTCAGGGGGGTCACCGGGGAGCTGTTTTTT. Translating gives CATSDFRGVTGELFF.

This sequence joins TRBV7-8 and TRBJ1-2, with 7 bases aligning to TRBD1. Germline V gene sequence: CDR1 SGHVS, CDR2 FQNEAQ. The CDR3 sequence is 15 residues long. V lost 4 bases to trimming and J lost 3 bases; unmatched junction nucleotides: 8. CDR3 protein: CASSSRQGADYGYTF. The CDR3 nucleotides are TGTGCCAGCAGCTCTCGACAGGGAGCGGACTATGGCTACACCTTC.

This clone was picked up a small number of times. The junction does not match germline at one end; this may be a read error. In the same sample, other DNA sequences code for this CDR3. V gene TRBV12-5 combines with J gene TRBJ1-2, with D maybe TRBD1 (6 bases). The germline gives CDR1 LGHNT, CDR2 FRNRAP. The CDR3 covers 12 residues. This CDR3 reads CASGLDSYGYTF. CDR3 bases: TGTGCTAGTGGCTTGGACAGCTATGGCTACACCTTC.

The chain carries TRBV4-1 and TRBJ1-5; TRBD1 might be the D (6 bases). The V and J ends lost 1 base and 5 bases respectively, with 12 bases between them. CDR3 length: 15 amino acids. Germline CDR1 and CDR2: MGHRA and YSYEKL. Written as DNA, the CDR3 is TGCGCCAGCAGCCAAGGGACAGTGACTGATCAGCCCCAGCATTTT. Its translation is CASSQGTVTDQPQHF.

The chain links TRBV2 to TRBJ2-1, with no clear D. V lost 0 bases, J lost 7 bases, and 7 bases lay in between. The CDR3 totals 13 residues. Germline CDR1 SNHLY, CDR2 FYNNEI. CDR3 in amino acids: CASSEAGWNEQFF. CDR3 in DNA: TGTGCCAGCAGTGAAGCCGGTTGGAATGAGCAGTTCTTC.

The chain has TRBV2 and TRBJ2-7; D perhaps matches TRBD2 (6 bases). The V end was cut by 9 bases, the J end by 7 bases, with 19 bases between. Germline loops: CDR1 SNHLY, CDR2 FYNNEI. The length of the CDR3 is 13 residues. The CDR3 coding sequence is TGTGCCAGTAGACGAGGAGGGGTTAGGGAGCAGTACTTC. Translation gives CASRRGGVREQYF.

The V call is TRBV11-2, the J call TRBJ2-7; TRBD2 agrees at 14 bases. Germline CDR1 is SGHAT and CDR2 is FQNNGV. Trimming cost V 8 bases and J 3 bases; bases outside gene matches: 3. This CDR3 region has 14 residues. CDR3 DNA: TGTGCCAGCGGGGGGACTAGCGGGAGCTACGAGCAGTACTTC. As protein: CASGGTSGSYEQYF.

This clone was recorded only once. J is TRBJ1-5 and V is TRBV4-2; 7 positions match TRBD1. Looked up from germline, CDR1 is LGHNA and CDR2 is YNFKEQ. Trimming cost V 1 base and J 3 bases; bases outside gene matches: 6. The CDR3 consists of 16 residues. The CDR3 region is CASSQVSGGINQPQHF. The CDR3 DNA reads TGTGCCAGCAGCCAAGTCTCAGGGGGGATCAATCAGCCCCAGCATTTT.

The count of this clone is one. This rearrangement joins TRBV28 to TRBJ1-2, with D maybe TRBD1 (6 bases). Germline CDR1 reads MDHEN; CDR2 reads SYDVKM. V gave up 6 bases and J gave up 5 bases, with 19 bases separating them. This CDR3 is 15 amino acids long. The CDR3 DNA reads TGTGCCAGCAGGCTAACCAACAGGGAGTCTTATGGCTACACCTTC. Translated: CASRLTNRESYGYTF.

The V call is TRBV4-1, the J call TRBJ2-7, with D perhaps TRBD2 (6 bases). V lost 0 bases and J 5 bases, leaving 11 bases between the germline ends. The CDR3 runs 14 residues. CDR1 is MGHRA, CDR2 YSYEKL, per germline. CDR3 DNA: TGCGCCAGCAGCCAAGAGGGACTCTCGGACGAGCAGTACTTC. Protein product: CASSQEGLSDEQYF.

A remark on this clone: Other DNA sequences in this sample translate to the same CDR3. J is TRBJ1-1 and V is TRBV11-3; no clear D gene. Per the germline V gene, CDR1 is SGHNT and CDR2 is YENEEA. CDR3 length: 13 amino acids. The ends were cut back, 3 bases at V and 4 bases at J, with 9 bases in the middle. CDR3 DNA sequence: TGTGCCAGCAGCTTTACCGGAGGCACTGAAGCTTTCTTT. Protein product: CASSFTGGTEAFF.

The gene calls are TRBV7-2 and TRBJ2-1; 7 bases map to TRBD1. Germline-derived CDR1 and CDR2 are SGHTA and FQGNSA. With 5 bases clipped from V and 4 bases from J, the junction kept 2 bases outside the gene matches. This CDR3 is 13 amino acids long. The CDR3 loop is CASSDRVYNEQFF. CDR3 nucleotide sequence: TGTGCCAGCAGCGACAGGGTGTACAATGAGCAGTTCTTC.

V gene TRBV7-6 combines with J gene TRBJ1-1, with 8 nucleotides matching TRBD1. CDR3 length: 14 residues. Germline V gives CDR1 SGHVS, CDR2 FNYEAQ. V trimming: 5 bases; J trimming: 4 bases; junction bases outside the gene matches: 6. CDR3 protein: CASSPGQGFTEAFF. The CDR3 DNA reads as TGTGCCAGCAGCCCTGGACAGGGTTTCACTGAAGCTTTCTTT.

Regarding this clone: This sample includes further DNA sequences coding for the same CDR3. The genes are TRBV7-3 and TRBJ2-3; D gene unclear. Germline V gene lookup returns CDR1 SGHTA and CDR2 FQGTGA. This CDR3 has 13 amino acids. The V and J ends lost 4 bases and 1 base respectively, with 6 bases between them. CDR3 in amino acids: CASSSSGTDTQYF. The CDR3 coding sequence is TGTGCCAGCAGCTCCTCCGGCACAGATACGCAGTATTTT.

The chain's CDR3 is CASSPGDSKYGYTF. CDR3 DNA sequence: TGCGCCAGCAGCCCGGGGGACAGCAAGTATGGCTACACCTTC. The V gene is TRBV5-1, the J gene TRBJ1-2, with TRBD1 matching 7 bases. V was pared by 4 bases and J by 5 bases, with 8 bases of the junction left unmatched. This CDR3 contains 14 residues. In germline, CDR1 is SGHRS, CDR2 YFSETQ.

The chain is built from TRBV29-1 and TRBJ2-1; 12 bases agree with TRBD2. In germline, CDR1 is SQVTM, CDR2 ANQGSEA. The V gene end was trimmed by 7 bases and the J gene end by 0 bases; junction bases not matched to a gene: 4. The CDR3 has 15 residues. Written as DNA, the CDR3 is TGCAGCGGCGGACTAGCGGGAAACTCCTACAATGAGCAGTTCTTC. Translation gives CSGGLAGNSYNEQFF.

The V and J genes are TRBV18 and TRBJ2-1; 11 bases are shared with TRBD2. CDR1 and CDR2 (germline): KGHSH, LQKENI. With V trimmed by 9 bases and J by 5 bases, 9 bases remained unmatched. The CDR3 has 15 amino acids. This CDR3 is CASERPGLADNEQFF. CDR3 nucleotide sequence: TGTGCCAGTGAAAGACCGGGACTAGCGGACAATGAGCAGTTCTTC.

This chain's CDR3 is CASSEGFSTGGRTEAFF. DNA for the CDR3: TGTGCCAGCAGTGAAGGTTTTAGCACAGGGGGCCGCACTGAAGCTTTCTTT. The V and J genes are TRBV25-1 and TRBJ1-1; 9 nucleotides line up with TRBD1. The CDR3 contains 17 residues. The V segment lost 2 bases and the J segment 4 bases; nucleotides outside the gene matches: 11. Germline V CDR1 and CDR2: MGHDK, SYGVNS.